This T cell receptor (beta chain) was observed in a study of blood T cell repertoires in COVID-19. Study information: Sources were T cells, B-cell-depleted T cells, or PBMCs; the material itself was cDNA or gDNA.

Across 20 to 25 US areas, participants ranged in age from about 18 to 89 years. Cohorts were based on clinical histories the participants reported. Original methodology: The assay estimated nucleated cells by amplifying reference gene primers. TCRdb's table, derived via immunoSEQ multiplex PCR, lists solely in-frame clones and lacks some. The V and J calls and clone size were taken over from that table, and D and trimming were inferred from the DNA. The data show about 150,000 clones, around 85% seen once. V lost 0 bases, J lost 7 bases, and 6 bases stayed unmatched. In germline, CDR1 is SGHAT, CDR2 FQNNGV. The CDR3 contains 15 residues.

This TCR was sampled from a man over 45 who had recovered from COVID-19. V is TRBV11-2 and J is TRBJ1-5; 7 nucleotides line up with TRBD1. Sequenced input: PBMCs or T cells enriched from blood (not recorded which). The DNA of the CDR3 is TGTGCCAGCAGCTTAGAAGGGACAGAGGGGCAGCCCCAGCATTTT. Its translation: CASSLEGTEGQPQHF.